A single TCR beta chain is shown here with its context. The target antigen is unknown. The read finishes 3 residues shy of the CDR3 end, and the germline J gene is used to complete it. The sample originates from a study of T cells in women clearing cervical HPV infection. Study-wide results and limits: Timing of associations relative to infection is unclear; T-cell subsets were not isolated.

Assay: immunoSEQ multiplex PCR; the TCRdb copy retains only in-frame clones and omits some. The repertoire table contains 20,000 to 25,000 clones. The ends lost 2 bases at V and 4 bases at J; junction bases unmatched: 5. The V gene's germline CDR1 is SGHTA and CDR2 FQGNSA. The CDR3 is made up of 15 amino acids. MY09/MY11 PCR detected cervical HPV DNA; dot-blot assigned genotypes. The sequencing sample was made of blood buffy coat. This receptor was obtained from a woman aged 18-70 years with a cervical HPV16 infection that either progressed to CIN3+ or cleared (not recorded which). The rearrangement uses TRBV7-2 and TRBJ1-5; the match to TRBD1 covers 7 bases. The CDR3: CASSLWSGGNQPQHF. CDR3 DNA (partial): TGTGCCAGCAGCTTATGGTCAGGGGGGAATCAGCCC.